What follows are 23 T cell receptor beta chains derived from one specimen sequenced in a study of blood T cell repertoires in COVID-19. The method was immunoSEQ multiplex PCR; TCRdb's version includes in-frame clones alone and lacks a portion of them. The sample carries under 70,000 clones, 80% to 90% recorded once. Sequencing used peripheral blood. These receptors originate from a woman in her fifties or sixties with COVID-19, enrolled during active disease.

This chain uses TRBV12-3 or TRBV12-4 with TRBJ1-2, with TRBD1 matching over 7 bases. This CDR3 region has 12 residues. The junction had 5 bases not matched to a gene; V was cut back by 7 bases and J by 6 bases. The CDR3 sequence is CASTVTGNGYTF. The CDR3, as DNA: TGTGCCAGCACCGTGACAGGGAATGGCTACACCTTC.

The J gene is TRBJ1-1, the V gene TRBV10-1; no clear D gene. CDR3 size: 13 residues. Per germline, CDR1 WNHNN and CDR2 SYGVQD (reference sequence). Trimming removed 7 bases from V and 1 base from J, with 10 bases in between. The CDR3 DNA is TGCGCCAGCAAGTCCCGGGAGAACACTGAAGCTTTCTTT. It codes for CASKSRENTEAFF.

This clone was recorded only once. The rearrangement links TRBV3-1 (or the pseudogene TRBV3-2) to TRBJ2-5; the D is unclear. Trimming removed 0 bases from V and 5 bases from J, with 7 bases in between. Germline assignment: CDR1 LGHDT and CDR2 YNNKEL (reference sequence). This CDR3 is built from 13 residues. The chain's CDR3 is CASSQDFVETQYF. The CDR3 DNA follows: TGTGCCAGCAGCCAAGATTTCGTCGAGACCCAGTACTTC.

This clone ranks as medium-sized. Here the CDR3 reads CASSLGEGDEKLFF. The CDR3 DNA is TGTGCCAGCAGCCTAGGGGAGGGGGATGAAAAACTGTTTTTT. The chain is built from TRBV11-2 and TRBJ1-4; D perhaps matches TRBD1 (6 bases). This CDR3 has 14 amino acids. Trimming pared 5 bases from V and 6 bases from J, leaving 13 bases between. The germline gives CDR1 SGHAT, CDR2 FQNNGV.

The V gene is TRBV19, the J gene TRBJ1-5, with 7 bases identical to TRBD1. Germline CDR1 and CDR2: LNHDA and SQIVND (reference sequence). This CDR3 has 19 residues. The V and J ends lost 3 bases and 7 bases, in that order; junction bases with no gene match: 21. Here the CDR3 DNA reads TGTGCCAGTAGTATCCTAGGACCCCTCCGACAGGGTCCGGGACAGCCCCAGCATTTT. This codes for CASSILGPLRQGPGQPQHF.

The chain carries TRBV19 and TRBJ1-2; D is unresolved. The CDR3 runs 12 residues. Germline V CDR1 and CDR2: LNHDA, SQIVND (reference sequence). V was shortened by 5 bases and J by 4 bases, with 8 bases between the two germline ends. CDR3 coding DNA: TGTGCCAGTAGTTTCCGGGGCTATGGCTACACCTTC. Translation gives CASSFRGYGYTF.

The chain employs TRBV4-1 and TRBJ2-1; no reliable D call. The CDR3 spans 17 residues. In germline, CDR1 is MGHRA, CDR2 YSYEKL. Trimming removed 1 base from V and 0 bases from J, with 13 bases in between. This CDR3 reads CASSQGLPRSSYNEQFF. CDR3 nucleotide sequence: TGCGCCAGCAGCCAAGGCCTACCTAGGAGCTCCTACAATGAGCAGTTCTTC.

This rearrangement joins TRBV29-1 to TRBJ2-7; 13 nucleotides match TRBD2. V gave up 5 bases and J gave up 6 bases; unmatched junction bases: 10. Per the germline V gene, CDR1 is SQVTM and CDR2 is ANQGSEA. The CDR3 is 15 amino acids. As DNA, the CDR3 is TGCAGCGTTTTGCCCCTGGGACTAGCGGGAAGCGAGCAGTACTTC. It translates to CSVLPLGLAGSEQYF.

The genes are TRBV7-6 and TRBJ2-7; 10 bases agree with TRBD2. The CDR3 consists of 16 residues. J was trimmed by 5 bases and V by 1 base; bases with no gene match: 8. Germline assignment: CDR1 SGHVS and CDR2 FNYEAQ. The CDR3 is CASSLDLASGSHEQYF. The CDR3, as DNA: TGTGCCAGCAGCTTAGATTTGGCTAGCGGGAGCCACGAGCAGTACTTC.

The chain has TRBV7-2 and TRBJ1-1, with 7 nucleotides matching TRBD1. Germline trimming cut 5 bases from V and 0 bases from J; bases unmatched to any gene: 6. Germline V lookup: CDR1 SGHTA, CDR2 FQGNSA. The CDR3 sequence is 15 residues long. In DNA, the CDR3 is TGTGCCAGCAGCCCAGACAGGGTCCTGAACACTGAAGCTTTCTTT. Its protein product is CASSPDRVLNTEAFF.

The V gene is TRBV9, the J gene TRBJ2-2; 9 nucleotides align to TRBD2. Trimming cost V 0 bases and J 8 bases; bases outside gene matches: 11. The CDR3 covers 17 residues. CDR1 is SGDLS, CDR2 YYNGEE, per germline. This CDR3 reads CASSVDSTSGVRGELFF. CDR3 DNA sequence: TGTGCCAGCAGCGTAGATTCGACTAGCGGAGTGAGGGGGGAGCTGTTTTTT.

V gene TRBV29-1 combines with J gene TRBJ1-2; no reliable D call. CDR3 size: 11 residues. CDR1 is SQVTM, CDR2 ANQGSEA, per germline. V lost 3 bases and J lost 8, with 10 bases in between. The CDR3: CSVEIARGYTF. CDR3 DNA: TGCAGCGTTGAGATTGCTAGGGGCTACACCTTC.

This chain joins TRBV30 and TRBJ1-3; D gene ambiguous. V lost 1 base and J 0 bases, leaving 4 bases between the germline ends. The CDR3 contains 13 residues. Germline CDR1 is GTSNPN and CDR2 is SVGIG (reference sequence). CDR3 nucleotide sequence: TGTGCCTGGAGTGGGAGCTCTGGAAACACCATATATTTT. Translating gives CAWSGSSGNTIYF.

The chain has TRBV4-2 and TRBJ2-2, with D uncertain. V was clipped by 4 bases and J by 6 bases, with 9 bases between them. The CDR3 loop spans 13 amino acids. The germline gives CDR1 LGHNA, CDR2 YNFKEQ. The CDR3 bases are TGTGCCAGCAGCCCGGTTCCGGCCGGGGAGCTGTTTTTT. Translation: CASSPVPAGELFF.

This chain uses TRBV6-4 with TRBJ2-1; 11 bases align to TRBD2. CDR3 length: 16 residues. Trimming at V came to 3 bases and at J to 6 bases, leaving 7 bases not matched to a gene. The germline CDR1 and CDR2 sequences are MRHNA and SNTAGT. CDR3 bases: TGTGCCAGCAGTGATTCACTAGCGGGAGACATCAATGAGCAGTTCTTC. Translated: CASSDSLAGDINEQFF.

CDR3 residues: CASSRVAGAADTQYF. The CDR3 region has the DNA TGTGCCAGCAGCCGTGTTGCGGGAGCAGCAGATACGCAGTATTTT. The chain recombines TRBV6-5 with TRBJ2-3; 7 bases are shared with TRBD2. The V segment lost 6 bases and the J segment 4 bases; nucleotides outside the gene matches: 10. The CDR3 has 15 amino acids. Germline values: CDR1 MNHEY, CDR2 SVGAGI.

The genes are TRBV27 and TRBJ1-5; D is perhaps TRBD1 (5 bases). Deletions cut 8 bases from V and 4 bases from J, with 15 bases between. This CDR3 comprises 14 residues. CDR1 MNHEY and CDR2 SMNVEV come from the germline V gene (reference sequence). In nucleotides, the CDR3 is TGTGCCAGCGGGGAGGGACTGCTAAATCAGCCCCAGCATTTT. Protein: CASGEGLLNQPQHF.

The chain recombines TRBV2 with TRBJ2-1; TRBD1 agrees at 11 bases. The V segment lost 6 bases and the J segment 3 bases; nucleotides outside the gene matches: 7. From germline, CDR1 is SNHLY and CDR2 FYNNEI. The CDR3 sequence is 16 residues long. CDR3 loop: CASSLGTGGLYNEQFF. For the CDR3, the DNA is TGTGCCAGCAGCCTCGGGACAGGGGGGCTCTACAATGAGCAGTTCTTC. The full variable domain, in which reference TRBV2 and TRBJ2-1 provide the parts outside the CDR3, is EPEVTQTPSHQVTQMGQEVILRCVPISNHLYFYWYRQILGQKVEFLVSFYNNEISEKSEIFDDQFSVERPDGSNFTLKIRSTKLEDSAMYFCASSLGTGGLYNEQFFGPGTRLTVL.

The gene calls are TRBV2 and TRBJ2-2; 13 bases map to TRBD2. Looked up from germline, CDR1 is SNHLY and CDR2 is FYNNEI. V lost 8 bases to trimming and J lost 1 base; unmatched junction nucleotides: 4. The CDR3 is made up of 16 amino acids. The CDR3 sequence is CASGGLAGRNTGELFF. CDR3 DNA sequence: TGTGCCAGCGGGGGACTAGCGGGAAGGAACACCGGGGAGCTGTTTTTT.

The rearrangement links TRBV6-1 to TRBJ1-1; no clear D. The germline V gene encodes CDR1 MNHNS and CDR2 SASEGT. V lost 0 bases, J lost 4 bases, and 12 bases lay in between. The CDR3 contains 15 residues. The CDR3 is CASSEARIYSTEAFF. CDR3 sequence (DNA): TGTGCCAGCAGTGAAGCTAGGATTTACAGCACTGAAGCTTTCTTT.

CDR3 region: CASSAPSGRDEQFF. DNA of the CDR3: TGTGCCAGTAGTGCGCCTAGCGGGAGGGACGAGCAGTTCTTC. The chain has TRBV19 and TRBJ2-1; TRBD2 matches at 12 bases. The V and J ends lost 5 bases and 10 bases, in that order; junction bases with no gene match: 6. Germline V gives CDR1 LNHDA, CDR2 SQIVND (reference sequence). The CDR3 is 14 residues long.

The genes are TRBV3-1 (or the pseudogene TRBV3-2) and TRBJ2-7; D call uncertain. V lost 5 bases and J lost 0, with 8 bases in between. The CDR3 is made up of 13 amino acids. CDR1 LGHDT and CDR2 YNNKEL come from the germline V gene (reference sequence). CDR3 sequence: CASSSYSSYEQYF. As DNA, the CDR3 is TGTGCCAGCAGCTCCTACAGCTCCTACGAGCAGTACTTC.

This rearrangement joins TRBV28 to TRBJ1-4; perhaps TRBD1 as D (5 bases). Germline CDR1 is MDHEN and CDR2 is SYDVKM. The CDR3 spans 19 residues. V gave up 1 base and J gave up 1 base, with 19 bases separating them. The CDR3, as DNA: TGTGCCAGCAGTTTATCGCGGGGACGTATATTCGGAACTAATGAAAAACTGTTTTTT. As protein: CASSLSRGRIFGTNEKLFF.